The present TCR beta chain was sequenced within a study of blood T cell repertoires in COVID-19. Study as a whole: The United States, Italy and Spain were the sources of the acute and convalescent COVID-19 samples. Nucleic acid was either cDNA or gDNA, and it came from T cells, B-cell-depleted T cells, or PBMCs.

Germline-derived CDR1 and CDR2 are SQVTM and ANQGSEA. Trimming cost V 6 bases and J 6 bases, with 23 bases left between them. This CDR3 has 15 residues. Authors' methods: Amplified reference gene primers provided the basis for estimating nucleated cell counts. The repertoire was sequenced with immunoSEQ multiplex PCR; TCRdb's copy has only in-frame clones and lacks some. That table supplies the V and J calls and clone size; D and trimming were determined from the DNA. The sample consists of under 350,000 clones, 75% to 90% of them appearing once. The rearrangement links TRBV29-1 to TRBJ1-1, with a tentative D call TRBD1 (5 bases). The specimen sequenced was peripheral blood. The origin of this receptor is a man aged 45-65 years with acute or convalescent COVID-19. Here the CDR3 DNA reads TGCAGCGTCAAAGGAAACCGACAGTCTATCGCTGAAGCTTTCTTT. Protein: CSVKGNRQSIAEAFF.